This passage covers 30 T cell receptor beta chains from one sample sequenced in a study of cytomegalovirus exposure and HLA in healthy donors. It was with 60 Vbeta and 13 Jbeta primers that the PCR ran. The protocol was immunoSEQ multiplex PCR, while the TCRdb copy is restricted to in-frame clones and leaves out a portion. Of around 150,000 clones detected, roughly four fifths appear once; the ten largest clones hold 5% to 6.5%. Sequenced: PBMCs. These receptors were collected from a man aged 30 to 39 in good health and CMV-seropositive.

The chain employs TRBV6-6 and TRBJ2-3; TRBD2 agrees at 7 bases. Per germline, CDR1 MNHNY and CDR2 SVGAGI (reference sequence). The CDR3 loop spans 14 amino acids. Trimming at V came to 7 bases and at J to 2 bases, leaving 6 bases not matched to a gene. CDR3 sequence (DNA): TGTGCCAGCACCCCAGCGGGACTCACAGATACGCAGTATTTT. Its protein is CASTPAGLTDTQYF.

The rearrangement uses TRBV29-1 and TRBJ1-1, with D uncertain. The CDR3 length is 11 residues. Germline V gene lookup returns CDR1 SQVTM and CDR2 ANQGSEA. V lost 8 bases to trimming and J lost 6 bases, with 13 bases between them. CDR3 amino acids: CSSSRGSEAFF. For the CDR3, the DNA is TGCAGCTCATCGCGGGGATCTGAAGCTTTCTTT.

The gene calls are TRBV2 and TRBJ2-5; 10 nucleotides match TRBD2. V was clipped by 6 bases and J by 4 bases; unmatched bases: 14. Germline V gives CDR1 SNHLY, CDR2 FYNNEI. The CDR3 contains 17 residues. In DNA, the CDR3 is TGTGCCAGCAGCGGAGCGGGAAGCGGGAGGGCCCCAGAGACCCAGTACTTC. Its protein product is CASSGAGSGRAPETQYF.

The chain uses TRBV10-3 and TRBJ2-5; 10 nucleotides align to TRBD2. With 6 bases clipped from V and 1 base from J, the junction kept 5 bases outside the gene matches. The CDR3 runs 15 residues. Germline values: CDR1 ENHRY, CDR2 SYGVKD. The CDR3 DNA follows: TGTGCCATCAGCTCAACTAGCGGGGCCCAAGAGACCCAGTACTTC. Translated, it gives CAISSTSGAQETQYF.

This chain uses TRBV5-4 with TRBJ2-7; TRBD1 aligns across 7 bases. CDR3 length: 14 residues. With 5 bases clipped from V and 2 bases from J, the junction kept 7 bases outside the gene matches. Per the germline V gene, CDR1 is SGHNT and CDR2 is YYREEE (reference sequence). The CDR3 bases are TGTGCCAGCAGTCCCGGGACAGTACCCTACGAGCAGTACTTC. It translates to CASSPGTVPYEQYF.

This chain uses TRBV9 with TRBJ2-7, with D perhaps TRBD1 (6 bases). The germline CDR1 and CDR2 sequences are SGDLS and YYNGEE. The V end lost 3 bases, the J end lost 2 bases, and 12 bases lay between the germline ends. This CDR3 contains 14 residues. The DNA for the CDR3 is TGTGCCAGCAGCGCCGGACAGTTTACCTACGAGCAGTACTTC. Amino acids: CASSAGQFTYEQYF.

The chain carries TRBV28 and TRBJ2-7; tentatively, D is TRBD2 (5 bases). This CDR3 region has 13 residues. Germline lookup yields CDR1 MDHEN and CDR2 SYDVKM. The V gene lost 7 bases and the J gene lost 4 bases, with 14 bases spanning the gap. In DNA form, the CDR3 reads TGTGCCAGCAATCTTAGAGGGCAGTACGAGCAGTACTTC. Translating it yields CASNLRGQYEQYF. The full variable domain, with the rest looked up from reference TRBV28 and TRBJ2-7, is DVKVTQSSRYLVKRTGEKVFLECVQDMDHENMFWYRQDPGLGLRLIYFSYDVKMKEKGDIPEGYSVSREKKERFSLILESASTNQTSMYLCASNLRGQYEQYFGPGTRLTVT.

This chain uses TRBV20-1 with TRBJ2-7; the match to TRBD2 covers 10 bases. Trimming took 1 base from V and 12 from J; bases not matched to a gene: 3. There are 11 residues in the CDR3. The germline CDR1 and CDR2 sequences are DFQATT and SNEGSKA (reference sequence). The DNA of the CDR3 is TGCAGTGCTAGAGCCCTAGCGGGGGTGTACTTC. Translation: CSARALAGVYF.

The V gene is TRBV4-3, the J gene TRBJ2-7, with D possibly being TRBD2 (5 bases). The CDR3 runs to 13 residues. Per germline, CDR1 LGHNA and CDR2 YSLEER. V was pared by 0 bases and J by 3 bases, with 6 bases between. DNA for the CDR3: TGCGCCAGCAGCCAAGAAGAGGGCTACGAGCAGTACTTC. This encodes CASSQEEGYEQYF.

CDR3 DNA: TGTGCCAGCGTCGACAGGGCGGGGAGAAGGGGCGGGGAGCTGTTTTTT. Its protein is CASVDRAGRRGGELFF. The rearrangement joins TRBV27 to TRBJ2-2, with a tentative D call TRBD1 (7 bases). Between the trimmed V and J ends, which lost 8 bases and 7 bases, there was a span of 23 bases. The CDR3 is made up of 16 amino acids. Per germline, CDR1 MNHEY and CDR2 SMNVEV (reference sequence).

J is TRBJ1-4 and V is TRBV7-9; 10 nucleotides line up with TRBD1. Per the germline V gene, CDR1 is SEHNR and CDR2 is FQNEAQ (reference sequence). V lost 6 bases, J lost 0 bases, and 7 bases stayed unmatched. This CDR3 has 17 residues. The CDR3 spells CASRRDRGASTNEKLFF. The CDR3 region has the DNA TGTGCCAGCAGGAGGGACAGGGGCGCATCAACTAATGAAAAACTGTTTTTT.

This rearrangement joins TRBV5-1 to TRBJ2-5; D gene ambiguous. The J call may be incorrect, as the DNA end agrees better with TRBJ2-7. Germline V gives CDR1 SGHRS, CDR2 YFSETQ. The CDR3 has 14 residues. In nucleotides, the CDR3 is TGCGCCAGCAGCCTAGATGAAGACTCCTACGAGCAGTACTTC. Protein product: CASSLDEDSYEQYF.

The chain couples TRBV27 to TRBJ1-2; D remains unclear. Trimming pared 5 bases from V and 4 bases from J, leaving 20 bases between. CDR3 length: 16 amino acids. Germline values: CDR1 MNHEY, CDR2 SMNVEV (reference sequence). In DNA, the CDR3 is TGTGCCAGCAGTCCCCGAGTGGGCGCCGGGATCTATGGCTACACCTTC. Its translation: CASSPRVGAGIYGYTF.

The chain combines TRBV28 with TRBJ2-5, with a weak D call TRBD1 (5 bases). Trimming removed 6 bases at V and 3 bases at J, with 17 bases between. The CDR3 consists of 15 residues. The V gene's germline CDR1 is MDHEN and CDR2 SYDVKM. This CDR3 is CASSLMGLEKETQYF. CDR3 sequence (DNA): TGTGCCAGCAGCCTAATGGGGCTGGAAAAAGAGACCCAGTACTTC.

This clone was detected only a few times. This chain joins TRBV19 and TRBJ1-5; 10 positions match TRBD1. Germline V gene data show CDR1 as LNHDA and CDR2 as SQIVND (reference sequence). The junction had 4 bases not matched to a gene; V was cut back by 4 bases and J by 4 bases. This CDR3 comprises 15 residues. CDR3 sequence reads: CASSRWGQGNQPQHF. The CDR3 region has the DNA TGTGCCAGTAGTAGGTGGGGACAGGGGAATCAGCCCCAGCATTTT.

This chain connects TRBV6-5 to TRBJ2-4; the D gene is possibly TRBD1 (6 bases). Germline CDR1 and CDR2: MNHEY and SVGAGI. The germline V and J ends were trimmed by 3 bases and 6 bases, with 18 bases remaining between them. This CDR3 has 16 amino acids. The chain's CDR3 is CASSYSRGTRGNIQYF. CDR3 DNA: TGTGCCAGCAGTTATTCGAGGGGGACAAGGGGAAACATTCAGTACTTC.

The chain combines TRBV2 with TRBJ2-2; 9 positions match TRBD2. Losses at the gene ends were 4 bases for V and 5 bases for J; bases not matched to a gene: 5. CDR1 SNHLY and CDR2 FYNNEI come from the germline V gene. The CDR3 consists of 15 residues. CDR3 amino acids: CASSVGLAVTGELFF. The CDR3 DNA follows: TGTGCCAGCAGTGTGGGACTAGCTGTAACCGGGGAGCTGTTTTTT.

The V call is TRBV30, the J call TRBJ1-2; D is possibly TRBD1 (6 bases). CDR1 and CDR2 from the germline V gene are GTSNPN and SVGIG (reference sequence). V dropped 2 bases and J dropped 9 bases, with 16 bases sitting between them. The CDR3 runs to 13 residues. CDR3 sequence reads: CAWSLGAPRSYTF. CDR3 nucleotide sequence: TGTGCCTGGAGTTTGGGGGCCCCGCGGAGCTACACCTTC.

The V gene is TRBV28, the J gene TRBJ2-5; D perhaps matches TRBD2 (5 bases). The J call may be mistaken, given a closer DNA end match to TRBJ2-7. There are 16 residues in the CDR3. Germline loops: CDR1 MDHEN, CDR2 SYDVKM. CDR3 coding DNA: TGTGCCAGCAGTCCCGGCGGCCGCCGTTCGGGGAACGAGCAGTACTTC. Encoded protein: CASSPGGRRSGNEQYF.

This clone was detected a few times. CDR3 sequence reads: CATSRGMASVDEQFF. The CDR3 nucleotides are TGTGCCACCAGCAGAGGGATGGCTAGCGTCGATGAGCAGTTCTTC. V gene TRBV15 combines with J gene TRBJ2-1; possibly TRBD2 for D (6 bases). Per germline, CDR1 LNHNV and CDR2 YYDKDF (reference sequence). The CDR3 covers 15 residues. The V end was cut by 1 base, the J end by 8 bases, with 15 bases between.

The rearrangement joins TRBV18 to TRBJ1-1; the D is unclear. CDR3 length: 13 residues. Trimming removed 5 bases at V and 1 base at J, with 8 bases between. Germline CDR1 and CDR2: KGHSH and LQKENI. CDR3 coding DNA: TGTGCCAGCTCAGCCGCCAGGAACACTGAAGCTTTCTTT. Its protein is CASSAARNTEAFF.

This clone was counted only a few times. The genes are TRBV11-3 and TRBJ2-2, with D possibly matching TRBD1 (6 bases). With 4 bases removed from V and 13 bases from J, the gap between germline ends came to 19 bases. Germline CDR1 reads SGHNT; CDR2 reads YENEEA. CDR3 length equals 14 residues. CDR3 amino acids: CASSSRTGTRRLFF. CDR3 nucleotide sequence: TGTGCCAGCAGCTCTAGAACCGGGACAAGGAGGCTGTTTTTT.

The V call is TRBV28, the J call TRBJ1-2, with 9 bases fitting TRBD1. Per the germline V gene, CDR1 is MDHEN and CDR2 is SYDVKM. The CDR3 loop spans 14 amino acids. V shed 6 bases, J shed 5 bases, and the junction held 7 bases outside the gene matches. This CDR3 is CASSPGQGYYGYTF. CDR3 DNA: TGTGCCAGCAGCCCGGGACAGGGATATTATGGCTACACCTTC.

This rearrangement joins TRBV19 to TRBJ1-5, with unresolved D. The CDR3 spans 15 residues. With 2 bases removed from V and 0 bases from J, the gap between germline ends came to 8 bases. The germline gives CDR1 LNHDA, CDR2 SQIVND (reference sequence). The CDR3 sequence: CASSIMSLSNQPQHF. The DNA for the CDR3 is TGTGCCAGTAGTATAATGAGTCTTAGCAATCAGCCCCAGCATTTT. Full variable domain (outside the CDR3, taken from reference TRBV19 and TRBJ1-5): DGGITQSPKYLFRKEGQNVTLSCEQNLNHDAMYWYRQDPGQGLRLIYYSQIVNDFQKGDIAEGYSVSREKKESFPLTVTSAQKNPTAFYLCASSIMSLSNQPQHFGDGTRLSIL.

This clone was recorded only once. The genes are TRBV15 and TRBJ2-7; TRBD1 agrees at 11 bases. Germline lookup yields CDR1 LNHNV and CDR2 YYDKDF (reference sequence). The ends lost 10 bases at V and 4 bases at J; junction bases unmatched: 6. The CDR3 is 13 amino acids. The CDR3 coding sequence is TGTGCCATCGGTAGGGACAGGGGGTACGAGCAGTACTTC. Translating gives CAIGRDRGYEQYF.

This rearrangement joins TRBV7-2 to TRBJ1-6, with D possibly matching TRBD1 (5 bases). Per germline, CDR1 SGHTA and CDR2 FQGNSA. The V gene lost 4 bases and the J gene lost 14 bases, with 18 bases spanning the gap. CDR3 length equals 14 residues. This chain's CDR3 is CASSSFRIGGALHF. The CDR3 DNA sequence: TGTGCCAGCAGCTCCTTCCGGATTGGAGGGGCCCTCCACTTT. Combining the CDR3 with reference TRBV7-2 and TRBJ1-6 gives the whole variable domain GAGVSQSPSNKVTEKGKDVELRCDPISGHTALYWYRQSLGQGLEFLIYFQGNSAPDKSGLPSDRFSAERTGGSVSTLTIQRTQQEDSAVYLCASSSFRIGGALHFGNGTRLTVT.

The CDR3 spells CATSLYRGLGTDTQYF. CDR3 DNA sequence: TGTGCCACCAGCTTATACAGGGGGCTGGGGACAGATACGCAGTATTTT. The rearrangement uses TRBV15 and TRBJ2-3, with 9 nucleotides matching TRBD1. The CDR3 is made up of 16 amino acids. CDR1 and CDR2 (germline): LNHNV, YYDKDF (reference sequence). Unmatched junction bases numbered 9, after V lost 5 bases and J lost 3 bases.

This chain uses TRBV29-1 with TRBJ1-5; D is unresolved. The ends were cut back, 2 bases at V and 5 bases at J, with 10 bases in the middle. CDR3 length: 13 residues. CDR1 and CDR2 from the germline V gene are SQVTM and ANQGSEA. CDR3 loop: CSVESTPDQPQHF. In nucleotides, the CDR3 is TGCAGCGTTGAATCCACTCCGGATCAGCCCCAGCATTTT.

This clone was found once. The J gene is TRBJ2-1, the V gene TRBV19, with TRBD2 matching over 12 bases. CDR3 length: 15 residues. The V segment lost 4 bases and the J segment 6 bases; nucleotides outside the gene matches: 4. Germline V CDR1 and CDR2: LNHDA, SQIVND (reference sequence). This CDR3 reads CASSTPGLAGNEQFF. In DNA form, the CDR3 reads TGTGCCAGTAGTACCCCGGGACTAGCGGGCAATGAGCAGTTCTTC.

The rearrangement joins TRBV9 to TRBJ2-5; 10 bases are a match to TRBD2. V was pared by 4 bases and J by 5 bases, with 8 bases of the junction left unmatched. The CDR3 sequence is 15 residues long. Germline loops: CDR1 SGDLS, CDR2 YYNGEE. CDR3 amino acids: CASSPHSSGGETQYF. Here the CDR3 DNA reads TGTGCCAGCAGCCCTCACTCTAGCGGGGGTGAGACCCAGTACTTC.